This T cell receptor (beta chain) emerged from a study of shared clonotypes between healthy human individuals. As for the study in general: Plates per donor: three CD4 naive, three CD4 memory, two CD8 naive, one CD8 memory.

As regards this clone: The antigen is not known.

Study-wide results and caveats: Between four donors, naive CD4 clonotypes were shared at a level of about 5%. Investigators collected only blood, and repertoires in tissues likely differ. Rarefaction showed that sequencing of sorted subsets was incomplete (despite large depth).

The CDR3 has 10 residues. Looked up from germline, CDR1 is SQVTM and CDR2 is ANQGSEA. V lost 7 bases and J lost 9; bases outside the gene matches: 1. Sequencing was performed with immunoSEQ multiplex PCR; in TCRdb, only in-frame clones are kept and a portion is missing. The sample has some 630,000 clones, about two thirds seen once. The chain links TRBV29-1 to TRBJ2-1; 9 bases match TRBD2. Sequencing input: memory CD4+ T cells sorted from blood. The subset is: CD45RA-negative fraction. The TCR was taken from a woman aged 25-40 years in good health. The CDR3 sequence: CSALAGEQFF. CDR3 DNA sequence: TGCAGCGCACTAGCGGGTGAGCAGTTCTTC.